Reported below is one T cell receptor beta chain. This entry is derived from a study of blood T cells in healthy people across ages. Using a J-beta primer mix together with a sample-barcoded 5' primer, a second PCR was run for roughly 7 to 12 cycles. TCRdb ran MiXCR on the 5' RACE reads and lists one entry per CDR3 protein. The sample comprises under 850,000 distinct CDR3 sequences, 30% to 45% of which are singletons, and 10% to 15% rests with the top ten. J lost 1 base, V lost 6 bases, and 2 bases had no gene match. This CDR3 spans 15 amino acids. Germline CDR1 is MNHEY and CDR2 is SVGAGI. The chain links TRBV6-5 to TRBJ2-4, with 11 nucleotides matching TRBD1. This clonotype was sampled from a man in his late teens or twenties in good health. The sequenced sample consisted of blood. The DNA of the CDR3 is TGTGCCAGCAGGGACAGGGGGCTTGCCAAAAACATTCAGTACTTC. Translation gives CASRDRGLAKNIQYF.